These 17 T cell receptor beta chains share one sample of origin, sequenced in a study of T cell responses to AZD1222 COVID-19 vaccine. Libraries were prepared by immunoSEQ multiplex PCR; TCRdb keeps only in-frame clonotypes and omits some of them. This sample has 90,000 to 120,000 clones; around nine tenths occur once, and the top ten carry 6.2%. Sequenced here: peripheral blood, sampled 28 days after the second AZD1222 dose. These receptors were obtained from an adult who received the AZD1222 COVID-19 vaccine.

V gene TRBV7-2 combines with J gene TRBJ2-3, with D perhaps matching TRBD1 (5 bases). The length of the CDR3 is 16 residues. The V gene's germline CDR1 is SGHTA and CDR2 FQGNSA. Between the trimmed V and J ends, which lost 5 bases and 0 bases, there was a span of 15 bases. In DNA form, the CDR3 reads TGTGCCAGCAGCCGCTTAGGGGCAGCCAGCACAGATACGCAGTATTTT. Translation gives CASSRLGAASTDTQYF.

The CDR3 sequence is CASSPDRVSEKLFF. The CDR3 DNA reads as TGTGCCAGCTCACCAGACAGGGTTTCTGAAAAACTGTTTTTT. The chain recombines TRBV18 with TRBJ1-4; 7 nucleotides align to TRBD1. The V gene end was trimmed by 2 bases and the J gene end by 7 bases; junction bases not matched to a gene: 4. CDR1 is KGHSH and CDR2 is LQKENI in the germline V gene. This CDR3 comprises 14 residues.

This clone was seen once. The V and J genes are TRBV6-5 and TRBJ1-1; TRBD1 agrees at 10 bases. Germline V gives CDR1 MNHEY, CDR2 SVGAGI. This CDR3 region has 15 residues. Trimming removed 5 bases from V and 4 bases from J; junction bases left unmatched: 7. DNA of the CDR3: TGTGCCAGCAGTCCTCGACAGGGGGCTGCCACTGAAGCTTTCTTT. Its translation is CASSPRQGAATEAFF.

This chain links TRBV19 with TRBJ2-2; D is perhaps TRBD1 or TRBD2 (6 bases each). Trimming stripped 9 bases from V and 4 bases from J, with 15 bases between. CDR1 LNHDA and CDR2 SQIVND come from the germline V gene (reference sequence). This CDR3 spans 14 amino acids. The DNA of the CDR3 is TGTGCCAGCGTCAGCAGGGGAGGCACCGGGGAGCTGTTTTTT. This translates into CASVSRGGTGELFF.

J is TRBJ1-5 and V is TRBV6-5; unclear D gene. This CDR3 comprises 15 residues. Germline V gene sequence: CDR1 MNHEY, CDR2 SVGAGI. Trimming removed 1 base at V and 1 base at J, with 8 bases between. CDR3 nucleotides: TGTGCCAGCAGTTACTATGGAGACAGCAATCAGCCCCAGCATTTT. Its protein product is CASSYYGDSNQPQHF.

The chain couples TRBV5-1 to TRBJ1-5; 7 bases map to TRBD1. Germline V gene sequence: CDR1 SGHRS, CDR2 YFSETQ. The CDR3 is made up of 15 amino acids. V gave up 0 bases and J gave up 5 bases; unmatched junction bases: 5. CDR3 nucleotide sequence: TGCGCCAGCAGCTTGGGGGACAGTGGGCATCAGCCCCAGCATTTT. It encodes CASSLGDSGHQPQHF.

The J gene is TRBJ1-1, the V gene TRBV30; no clear D gene. V was pared by 0 bases and J by 5 bases, with 16 bases between. CDR1 GTSNPN and CDR2 SVGIG come from the germline V gene (reference sequence). The CDR3 consists of 15 residues. CDR3 DNA: TGTGCCTGGAGTGTACGCTTCCGCGGCGTAACTGAAGCTTTCTTT. Protein: CAWSVRFRGVTEAFF.

The rearrangement links TRBV30 to TRBJ1-6; D is undetermined. The CDR3 has 10 residues. V lost 5 bases to trimming and J lost 13 bases, with 9 bases between them. Germline CDR1 and CDR2: GTSNPN and SVGIG (reference sequence). In nucleotides, the CDR3 is TGTGCCTGGGGACGGTTGCCCCTCCACTTT. This sequence encodes CAWGRLPLHF.

The chain recombines TRBV7-2 with TRBJ2-1; the match to TRBD2 covers 13 bases. With 5 bases clipped from V and 9 bases from J, the junction kept 10 bases outside the gene matches. Germline V CDR1 and CDR2: SGHTA, FQGNSA. This CDR3 contains 16 residues. CDR3 protein: CASSTTSGRARGEQFF. CDR3 sequence (DNA): TGTGCCAGCAGCACAACTAGCGGGAGGGCCAGGGGTGAGCAGTTCTTC.

The chain uses TRBV18 and TRBJ2-1; 14 nucleotides match TRBD2. Trimming removed 3 bases from V and 15 bases from J; junction bases left unmatched: 16. This CDR3 is 17 amino acids long. Germline CDR1 and CDR2: KGHSH and LQKENI. In nucleotides, the CDR3 is TGTGCCAGCTCACCCAACACGGGACTAGCGGGAGTCGTATTCTGGTTCTTC. Translating it yields CASSPNTGLAGVVFWFF.

This rearrangement joins TRBV9 to TRBJ2-7, with D uncertain. The V gene lost 0 bases and the J gene lost 0 bases, with 10 bases spanning the gap. The germline CDR1 and CDR2 sequences are SGDLS and YYNGEE. This CDR3 has 15 residues. In DNA, the CDR3 is TGTGCCAGCAGCGTAGGTCACGGTAGCTCCTACGAGCAGTACTTC. Translated, it gives CASSVGHGSSYEQYF.

The chain uses TRBV7-8 and TRBJ2-5, with a possible D match to TRBD2 (5 bases). The CDR3 covers 13 residues. Trimming shortened V by 10 bases and J by 0 bases, and 12 bases separated the two germline ends. The germline CDR1 and CDR2 sequences are SGHVS and FQNEAQ. The CDR3 here is CATRVGHQETQYF. For the CDR3, the DNA is TGTGCCACGCGGGTCGGCCACCAAGAGACCCAGTACTTC.

V gene TRBV19 combines with J gene TRBJ1-2; TRBD1 agrees at 8 bases. CDR3 length equals 14 residues. Looked up from germline, CDR1 is LNHDA and CDR2 is SQIVND (reference sequence). Trimming took 5 bases from V and 4 from J; bases not matched to a gene: 6. The chain's CDR3 is CASSGGQGVYGYTF. The CDR3 DNA reads as TGTGCCAGTAGTGGCGGACAGGGCGTCTATGGCTACACCTTC.

The J gene is TRBJ1-5, the V gene TRBV20-1; D might be TRBD1 (5 bases). V was shortened by 3 bases and J by 2 bases, with 14 bases between the two germline ends. The CDR3 has 15 amino acids. Germline V gene data show CDR1 as DFQATT and CDR2 as SNEGSKA (reference sequence). The CDR3 spells CSASLPRGGNQPQHF. CDR3 in DNA: TGCAGTGCTAGTCTTCCTCGGGGGGGCAATCAGCCCCAGCATTTT.

The CDR3, as DNA: TGTGCCAGCAGCCCCTCGCGGGCCTCTGGGGCCAACGTCCTGACTTTC. Its translation: CASSPSRASGANVLTF. The chain employs TRBV5-4 and TRBJ2-6, with D possibly TRBD2 on 5 matching bases. The V and J ends lost 4 bases and 0 bases respectively, with 11 bases between them. CDR3 length: 16 amino acids. CDR1 is SGHNT and CDR2 is YYREEE in the germline V gene (reference sequence).

The genes are TRBV3-1 (or the pseudogene TRBV3-2) and TRBJ2-1; 9 nucleotides agree with TRBD1. CDR3 length: 15 residues. With V trimmed by 7 bases and J by 15 bases, 19 bases remained unmatched. Germline V lookup: CDR1 LGHDT, CDR2 YNNKEL (reference sequence). CDR3 sequence (DNA): TGTGCCAGCACACCGGGACAGGGTCTATTACTTCAACTGTTCTTC. Residues: CASTPGQGLLLQLFF.

This chain links TRBV12-3 or TRBV12-4 with TRBJ2-3; D is undetermined. Trimming removed 3 bases at V and 6 bases at J, with 1 base between. This CDR3 has 10 amino acids. CDR3 nucleotides: TGTGCCAGCAGTTTTGATACGCAGTATTTT. It codes for CASSFDTQYF.